This record concerns one TCR beta chain sequence. The data were produced by immunoSEQ multiplex PCR, yet TCRdb's version contains in-frame clones alone and is incomplete. The table includes some 65,000 clones, approximately 95% detected once. This record comes from a study of blood T cell repertoires in COVID-19. Across the study: The cDNA or gDNA used as material had been derived from T cells, B-cell-depleted T cells, or PBMCs.

CDR1 is SSHAT and CDR2 is FNYEAQ in the germline V gene (reference sequence). V lost 5 bases and J lost 3, with 14 bases in between. This CDR3 comprises 15 residues. The sample comprised peripheral blood. The V gene is TRBV7-7, the J gene TRBJ1-5; possible D gene TRBD1, 5 bases. This clonotype was sampled from a man between 65 and 85 years old with active COVID-19. The CDR3 is CASSAPGGSNQPQHF. CDR3 sequence (DNA): TGTGCCAGCAGCGCCCCGGGGGGGTCCAATCAGCCCCAGCATTTT.